The rows below give T cell receptor beta chains drawn from one sample of a study of OX40 agonist ivuxolimab in advanced cancers. Using immunoSEQ multiplex PCR, the repertoire was profiled, and TCRdb retains in-frame clones only, with some absent. The sample includes about 94,000 clones, roughly 87% of them seen just once. The input for sequencing was CD4+ or CD8+ T cells sorted from blood, taken in a trial of the OX40 agonist ivuxolimab. The receptor set was obtained from an adult with an advanced solid tumor such as melanoma, head and neck, liver or kidney cancer. The CDR3 runs from the conserved cysteine through the conserved F or W. The D gene is left open where the match is weak. Part of the rows lack a size; the others show once, few, many or a class for expanded clones.

TRBD1 | . | TRBJ2-6 | 18 | TRBV4-2 | CASSPRDRAGSGANVLTF | TGTGCCAGCAGCCCCAGGGACAGGGCGGGTTCTGGGGCCAACGTCCTGACTTTC
. | . | TRBJ2-2 | 12 | TRBV19 | CASTRDTGELFF | TGTGCCAGTACCAGAGACACCGGGGAGCTGTTTTTT
. | . | TRBJ2-3 | 14 | TRBV7-8 | CASSLDGSTDTQYF | TGTGCCAGCAGCTTAGACGGGAGCACAGATACGCAGTATTTT
TRBD1 | . | TRBJ2-5 | 15 | TRBV4-2 | CASSQATGLAETQYF | TGTGCCAGCAGCCAAGCGACAGGGTTAGCGGAGACCCAGTACTTC
. | . | TRBJ1-1 | 15 | TRBV19 | CASSDGGGRYTEAFF | TGTGCCAGTAGCGATGGAGGGGGAAGGTACACTGAAGCTTTCTTT
. | . | TRBJ2-1 | 13 | TRBV5-4 | CASSTQRHNEQFF | TGTGCCAGCAGCACACAGAGACACAATGAGCAGTTCTTC
TRBD1 | . | TRBJ1-1 | 11 | TRBV7-8 | CASSSGGTGNF | TGTGCCAGCAGCTCAGGAGGGACAGGGAATTTT
. | . | TRBJ2-1 | 14 | TRBV6-5 | CATPGEWTYNEQFF | TGTGCCACCCCCGGGGAGTGGACCTACAATGAGCAGTTCTTC
. | . | TRBJ1-2 | 15 | TRBV5-1 | CASSLGQTGNYGYTF | TGCGCCAGCAGCTTGGGTCAGACGGGGAACTATGGCTACACCTTC
. | many | TRBJ1-1 | 13 | TRBV19 | CASSYTVNTEAFF | TGTGCCAGTAGTTATACAGTGAACACTGAAGCTTTCTTT
TRBD1 | . | TRBJ1-3 | 19 | TRBV9 | CASSVAGQGPSLSGNTIYF | TGTGCCAGCAGCGTAGCGGGACAGGGGCCCTCGCTCTCTGGAAACACCATATATTTT
. | . | TRBJ1-2 | 14 | TRBV27 | CASSLIGSTYGYTF | TGTGCCAGCAGTTTAATTGGCTCCACCTATGGCTACACCTTC
. | . | TRBJ2-7 | 12 | TRBV5-1 | CASSLVSYEQYF | TGCGCCAGCAGCTTGGTATCCTACGAGCAGTACTTC
. | . | TRBJ1-1 | 14 | TRBV6-6 | CASSGSGRDTEAFF | TGTGCCAGCAGTGGGTCGGGGCGGGACACTGAAGCTTTCTTT
. | . | TRBJ1-3 | 16 | TRBV4-2 | CASSQDDGTSGNTIYF | TGTGCCAGCAGCCAAGATGACGGGACCTCTGGAAACACCATATATTTT
. | . | TRBJ1-2 | 12 | TRBV29-1 | CSVVRDTYGYTF | TGCAGCGTTGTACGGGACACCTATGGCTACACCTTC
. | . | TRBJ1-2 | 18 | TRBV27 | CASSLSGVQGSANYGYTF | TGTGCCAGCAGTTTATCTGGGGTACAGGGCTCAGCTAACTATGGCTACACCTTC
TRBD1 | . | TRBJ2-3 | 15 | TRBV5-4 | CASSPPDRYTDTQYF | TGTGCCAGCAGCCCTCCGGACAGGTACACAGATACGCAGTATTTT
TRBD2 | . | TRBJ2-7 | 18 | TRBV19 | CASSIRLSGTTTLYEQYF | TGTGCCAGTAGTATAAGGTTGTCGGGGACTACGACGTTATACGAGCAGTACTTC
. | . | TRBJ1-5 | 15 | TRBV19 | CASSTLGGAGQPQHF | TGTGCCAGTAGTACACTCGGGGGCGCAGGTCAGCCCCAGCATTTT
. | few | TRBJ2-1 | 14 | TRBV7-2 | CASSFSRARGEQFF | TGTGCCAGCAGCTTTAGCAGGGCCCGGGGTGAGCAGTTCTTC
TRBD2 | . | TRBJ2-3 | 18 | TRBV7-3 | CASSFTHGLAGITDTQYF | TGTGCCAGCAGCTTCACCCATGGACTAGCGGGGATCACAGATACGCAGTATTTT
TRBD1 | . | TRBJ2-1 | 17 | TRBV4-3 | CASSQDPGQGAYNEQFF | TGCGCCAGCAGCCAAGATCCGGGACAGGGGGCCTACAATGAGCAGTTCTTC
. | . | TRBJ1-3 | 13 | TRBV6-1 | CASSVSSGNTIYF | TGTGCCAGCAGTGTTAGCTCTGGAAACACCATATATTTT
TRBD1 | . | TRBJ1-2 | 15 | TRBV18 | CASSPEQGVYYGYTF | TGTGCCAGCTCACCAGAACAGGGGGTATACTATGGCTACACCTTC
. | . | TRBJ2-5 | 14 | TRBV27 | CASSPPGGWETQYF | TGTGCCAGCAGTCCTCCCGGGGGATGGGAGACCCAGTACTTC
TRBD1 | . | TRBJ1-2 | 16 | TRBV5-5 | CASSWTGSREGYGYTF | TGTGCCAGCAGCTGGACAGGGTCCCGAGAGGGCTATGGCTACACCTTC
. | . | TRBJ2-7 | 14 | TRBV11-2 | CASSRGFSSYEQYF | TGTGCCAGCAGCCGGGGGTTTAGCTCCTACGAGCAGTACTTC
TRBD1 | . | TRBJ1-1 | 15 | TRBV7-9 | CASSLRTGFNTEAFF | TGTGCCAGCAGCTTAAGGACAGGATTCAACACTGAAGCTTTCTTT
. | . | TRBJ2-7 | 14 | TRBV6-1 | CASSEVPASYEQYF | TGTGCCAGCAGTGAAGTGCCAGCCTCCTACGAGCAGTACTTC
. | . | TRBJ2-2 | 16 | TRBV9 | CASSVLRGISPGELFF | TGTGCCAGCAGCGTTTTACGGGGGATCTCTCCCGGGGAGCTGTTTTTT
. | . | TRBJ2-5 | 15 | TRBV15 | CATSRDGTWQETQYF | TGTGCCACCAGCAGAGATGGGACGTGGCAAGAGACCCAGTACTTC
TRBD1 | . | TRBJ2-7 | 14 | TRBV9 | CASSVAGTDYEQYF | TGTGCCAGCAGCGTAGCGGGGACAGACTACGAGCAGTACTTC
. | . | TRBJ2-7 | 13 | TRBV19 | CASSKGLDYEQYF | TGTGCCAGTAGTAAGGGACTGGACTACGAGCAGTACTTC
. | . | TRBJ1-1 | 11 | TRBV7-9 | CASREGTEAFF | TGTGCCAGCAGAGAGGGAACTGAAGCTTTCTTT
. | . | TRBJ1-2 | 14 | TRBV27 | CASSDSHPIYGYTF | TGTGCCAGCAGTGACAGCCACCCAATCTATGGCTACACCTTC
TRBD1 | . | TRBJ2-3 | 16 | TRBV9 | CASSGVQGAWTDTQYF | TGTGCCAGCAGCGGGGTTCAGGGGGCTTGGACAGATACGCAGTATTTT
. | . | TRBJ1-2 | 14 | TRBV6-4 | CASSGDGTNYGYTF | TGTGCCAGCAGTGGGGACGGAACTAACTATGGCTACACCTTC
. | . | TRBJ1-5 | 14 | TRBV11-2 | CASSLVQTNQPQHF | TGTGCCAGCAGCTTAGTACAGACCAATCAGCCCCAGCATTTT
TRBD1 | . | TRBJ2-1 | 14 | TRBV2 | CASSGTGGTNEQFF | TGTGCCAGCAGTGGGACAGGGGGGACCAATGAGCAGTTCTTC
TRBD1 | . | TRBJ1-1 | 15 | TRBV5-6 | CASSSRGQPNTEAFF | TGTGCCAGCAGCTCGCGGGGACAGCCGAACACTGAAGCTTTCTTT
TRBD2 | . | TRBJ2-6 | 18 | TRBV7-9 | CASSVRLAGGTGANVLTF | TGTGCCAGCAGCGTTAGACTAGCGGGGGGTACTGGGGCCAACGTCCTGACTTTC
. | . | TRBJ1-5 | 16 | TRBV19 | CASSMRGGGSNQPQHF | TGTGCCAGTAGTATGCGAGGGGGTGGGAGCAATCAGCCCCAGCATTTT
. | . | TRBJ1-2 | 15 | TRBV2 | CASSDLGGRGYGYTF | TGTGCCAGCAGTGATCTTGGGGGGCGCGGGTATGGCTACACCTTC
TRBD2 | . | TRBJ2-3 | 16 | TRBV6-6 | CASSPLAGDDMFRQYF | TGTGCCAGCAGCCCACTAGCGGGGGATGACATGTTTAGGCAGTATTTT
TRBD2 | . | TRBJ2-1 | 13 | TRBV7-8 | CASSFLGGNEQFF | TGTGCCAGCAGCTTCTTGGGGGGGAATGAGCAGTTCTTC
TRBD2 | . | TRBJ2-2 | 14 | TRBV9 | CASSPRTRTGELFF | TGTGCCAGCAGCCCCCGGACTAGGACCGGGGAGCTGTTTTTT
. | . | TRBJ1-5 | 13 | TRBV7-8 | CASSLGLGQPQHF | TGTGCCAGCAGCTTAGGTCTCGGTCAGCCCCAGCATTTT
. | . | TRBJ1-2 | 16 | TRBV9 | CASSVQGGKSFYGYTF | TGTGCCAGCAGCGTACAAGGGGGAAAGTCCTTCTATGGCTACACCTTC
. | . | TRBJ2-5 | 14 | TRBV13 | CASSLGQGGETQYF | TGTGCCAGCAGCTTAGGACAGGGAGGAGAGACCCAGTACTTC
TRBD1 | once | TRBJ1-3 | 17 | TRBV13 | CASSSVPGQGRGNTIYF | TGTGCCAGCAGCTCCGTCCCGGGACAGGGCCGGGGGAACACCATATATTTT
. | . | TRBJ2-2 | 12 | TRBV19 | CASRLTTGELFF | TGTGCCAGTAGACTGACAACGGGGGAGCTGTTTTTT
. | . | TRBJ1-1 | 13 | TRBV19 | CASSRGMNTEAFF | TGTGCCAGTAGTAGGGGGATGAACACTGAAGCTTTCTTT
. | few | TRBJ1-3 | 13 | TRBV7-8 | CASSRLSGNTIYF | TGTGCCAGCAGCCGTCTTTCTGGAAACACCATATATTTT
. | . | TRBJ2-5 | 14 | TRBV16 | CASSLKGTGETQYF | TGTGCCAGCAGCCTTAAGGGAACAGGAGAGACCCAGTACTTC